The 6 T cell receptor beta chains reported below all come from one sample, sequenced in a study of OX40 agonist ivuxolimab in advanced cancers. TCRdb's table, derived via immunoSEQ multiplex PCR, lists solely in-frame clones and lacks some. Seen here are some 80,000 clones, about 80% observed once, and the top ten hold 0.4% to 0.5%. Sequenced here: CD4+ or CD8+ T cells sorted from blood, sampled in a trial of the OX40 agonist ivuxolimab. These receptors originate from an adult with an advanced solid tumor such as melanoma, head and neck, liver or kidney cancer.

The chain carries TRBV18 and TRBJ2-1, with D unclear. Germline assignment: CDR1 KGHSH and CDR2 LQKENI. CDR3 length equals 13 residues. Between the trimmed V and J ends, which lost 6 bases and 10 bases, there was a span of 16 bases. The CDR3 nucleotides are TGTGCCAGCTCCCCCCGGGTGGAAGGAGAGCAGTTCTTC. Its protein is CASSPRVEGEQFF.

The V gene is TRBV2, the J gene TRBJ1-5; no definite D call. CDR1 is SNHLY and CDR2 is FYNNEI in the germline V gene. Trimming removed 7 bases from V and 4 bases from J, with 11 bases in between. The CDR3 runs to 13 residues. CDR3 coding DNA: TGTGCCAGCACCCCAGGTCCAAATCAGCCCCAGCATTTT. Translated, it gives CASTPGPNQPQHF.

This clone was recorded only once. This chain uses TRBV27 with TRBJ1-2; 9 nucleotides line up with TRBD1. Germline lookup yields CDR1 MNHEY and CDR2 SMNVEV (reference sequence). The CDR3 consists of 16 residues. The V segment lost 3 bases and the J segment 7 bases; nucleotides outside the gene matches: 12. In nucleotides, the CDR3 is TGTGCCAGCAGTTTTATCCCGGACAGGGGAGGTGGTGGCTACACCTTC. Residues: CASSFIPDRGGGGYTF.

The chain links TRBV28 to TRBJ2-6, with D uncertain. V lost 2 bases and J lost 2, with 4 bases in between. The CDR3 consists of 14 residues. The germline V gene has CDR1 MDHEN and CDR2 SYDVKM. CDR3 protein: CASSLPPGANVLTF. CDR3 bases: TGTGCCAGCAGTTTACCACCTGGGGCCAACGTCCTGACTTTC. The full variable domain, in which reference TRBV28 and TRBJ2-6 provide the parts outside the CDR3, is DVKVTQSSRYLVKRTGEKVFLECVQDMDHENMFWYRQDPGLGLRLIYFSYDVKMKEKGDIPEGYSVSREKKERFSLILESASTNQTSMYLCASSLPPGANVLTFGAGSRLTVL.

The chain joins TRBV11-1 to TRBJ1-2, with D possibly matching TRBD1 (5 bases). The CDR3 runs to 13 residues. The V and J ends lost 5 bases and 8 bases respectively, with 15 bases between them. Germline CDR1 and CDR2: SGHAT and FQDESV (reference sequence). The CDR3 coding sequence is TGTGCCAGCAGCCCGGGACGGCATGTAGGCTACACCTTC. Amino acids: CASSPGRHVGYTF.

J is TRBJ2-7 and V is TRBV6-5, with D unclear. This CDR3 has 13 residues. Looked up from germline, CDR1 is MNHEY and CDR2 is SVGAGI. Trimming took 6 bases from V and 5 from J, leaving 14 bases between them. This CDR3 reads CASRFDPFHEQYF. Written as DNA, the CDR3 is TGTGCCAGCAGATTCGACCCCTTCCACGAGCAGTACTTC.